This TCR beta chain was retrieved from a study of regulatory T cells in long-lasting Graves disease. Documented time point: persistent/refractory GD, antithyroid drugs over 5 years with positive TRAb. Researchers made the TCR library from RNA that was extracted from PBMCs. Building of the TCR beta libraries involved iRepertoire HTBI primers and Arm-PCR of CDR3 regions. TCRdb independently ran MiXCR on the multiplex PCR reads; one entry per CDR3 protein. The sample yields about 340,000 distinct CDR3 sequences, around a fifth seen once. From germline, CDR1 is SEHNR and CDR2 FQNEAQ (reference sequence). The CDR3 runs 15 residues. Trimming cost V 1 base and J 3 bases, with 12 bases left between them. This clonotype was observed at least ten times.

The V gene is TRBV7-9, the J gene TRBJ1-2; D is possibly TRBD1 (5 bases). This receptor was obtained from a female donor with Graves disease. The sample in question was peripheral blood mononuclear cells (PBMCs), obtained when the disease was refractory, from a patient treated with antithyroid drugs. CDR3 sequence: CASSLEPRADYGYTF. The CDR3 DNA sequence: TGTGCCAGCAGCTTAGAGCCCAGGGCGGACTATGGCTACACCTTC.